This entry lists 16 T cell receptor beta chains sequenced from one sample in a study of monozygotic twins with inflammatory bowel disease. TCRdb reprocessed the 5' RACE reads, keeping one entry per CDR3 protein, no DNA. In total, the table holds 150,000 to 200,000 distinct CDR3 sequences. Sequenced input: blood. The receptor source for this set is a human donor with ulcerative colitis or Crohn's disease, or a healthy co-twin of an affected twin (not recorded which).

V usage is TRBV3-1 and J usage is TRBJ2-5; TCRdb calls TRBD2, which cannot be checked without DNA. The germline V gene encodes CDR1 LGHDT and CDR2 YNNKEL (reference sequence). CDR3 size: 17 residues. The CDR3 sequence: CASSQDRLAGVRETQYF.

The rearrangement joins TRBV6-2 or TRBV6-3 to TRBJ1-2; TCRdb names TRBD1, which stays unverified in the absence of DNA. This CDR3 is 15 amino acids long. The germline CDR1 and CDR2 sequences are MNHEY and SVGEGT. The CDR3 reads CASSFLGTDNYGYTF.

The CDR3 sequence is CASSLAGQPYNSPLHF. The chain uses TRBV7-2 and TRBJ1-6. Germline CDR1 reads SGHTA; CDR2 reads FQGNSA. This CDR3 region has 16 residues.

V gene TRBV7-2 combines with J gene TRBJ1-5. The germline CDR1 and CDR2 sequences are SGHTA and FQGNSA. The CDR3 runs to 14 residues. The CDR3 region is CASSAVLGHQPQHF. Complete variable domain (other parts from reference TRBV7-2 and TRBJ1-5): GAGVSQSPSNKVTEKGKDVELRCDPISGHTALYWYRQSLGQGLEFLIYFQGNSAPDKSGLPSDRFSAERTGGSVSTLTIQRTQQEDSAVYLCASSAVLGHQPQHFGDGTRLSIL.

The chain carries TRBV5-1 and TRBJ1-4. This CDR3 is built from 13 residues. Germline V gene data show CDR1 as SGHRS and CDR2 as YFSETQ. The CDR3 sequence is CASSAETSGKLFF.

This chain connects TRBV4-3 to TRBJ2-1; TCRdb proposes TRBD2, but this gene call is untestable without DNA. The CDR3 extends over 16 amino acids. Germline lookup yields CDR1 LGHNA and CDR2 YSLEER. Here the CDR3 reads CASSRTAGNGYNEQFF.

CDR3 sequence: CASWDRGRPKNIQYF. The chain is built from TRBV6-2 or TRBV6-3 and TRBJ2-4; lacking DNA, the TRBD1 call made by TCRdb goes unchecked. Germline lookup yields CDR1 MNHEY and CDR2 SVGEGT. The CDR3 is 15 residues long.

CDR3 protein: CSARRIDRNLQETQYF. This sequence joins TRBV20-1 and TRBJ2-5; the D gene TCRdb calls, TRBD1, cannot be checked with no DNA. This CDR3 comprises 16 residues. Germline V CDR1 and CDR2: DFQATT, SNEGSKA (reference sequence).

V and J are TRBV20-1 and TRBJ2-2; with no DNA, the TCRdb D assignment of TRBD2 cannot be verified. The CDR3 runs 16 residues. In germline, CDR1 is DFQATT, CDR2 SNEGSKA (reference sequence). The CDR3 reads CSAPGTSGRDTGELFF.

This chain's CDR3 is CASSQVGESYEQYF. The chain has TRBV28 and TRBJ2-7; TCRdb calls TRBD1, which cannot be checked without DNA. CDR3 length: 14 residues. Germline V gene sequence: CDR1 MDHEN, CDR2 SYDVKM.

The rearrangement uses TRBV7-2 and TRBJ2-7; the TCRdb D gene call, TRBD1, has no DNA to confirm it. The CDR3 length is 15 residues. Germline V CDR1 and CDR2: SGHTA, FQGNSA. The CDR3 loop reads CASSKQGFQTYEQYF.

The chain recombines TRBV3-1 with TRBJ1-1. This CDR3 spans 13 amino acids. From germline, CDR1 is LGHDT and CDR2 YNNKEL (reference sequence). CDR3 sequence reads: CASSQARNTEAFF.

The chain is built from TRBV30 and TRBJ2-1; TCRdb designates TRBD1, a call that cannot be tested without DNA. The length of the CDR3 is 15 residues. Per germline, CDR1 GTSNPN and CDR2 SVGIG (reference sequence). CDR3 amino acids: CAWSDRAVTYNEQFF.

The CDR3 here is CASSSLAGATGELFF. The gene calls are TRBV5-4 and TRBJ2-2; TCRdb lists TRBD2, though no DNA is available to test this call. The CDR3 consists of 15 residues. Germline values: CDR1 SGHNT, CDR2 YYREEE (reference sequence).

CDR3: CASTAGGRTGELFF. This chain joins TRBV25-1 and TRBJ2-2; there is no DNA to check the TCRdb D call of TRBD2. The germline gives CDR1 MGHDK, CDR2 SYGVNS. The CDR3 is made up of 14 amino acids.

V and J are TRBV18 and TRBJ1-2. Germline V gene sequence: CDR1 KGHSH, CDR2 LQKENI. The CDR3 is 13 residues long. The CDR3 loop is CASSPQSNYGYTF.